Following are 10 T cell receptor beta chains from one sample sequenced in a study of blood T cell repertoires in COVID-19. The protocol was immunoSEQ multiplex PCR, while the TCRdb copy is restricted to in-frame clones and leaves out a portion. The data contain 280,000 or so clones, around 86% of them singletons. The material sequenced was peripheral blood. All receptors come from a human donor in a cohort sampled during active COVID-19.

The V gene is TRBV11-3, the J gene TRBJ2-1; D is unresolved. The CDR3 totals 12 residues. The germline CDR1 and CDR2 sequences are SGHNT and YENEEA. The V end lost 5 bases, the J end lost 6 bases, and 8 bases lay between the germline ends. This chain's CDR3 is CASSQITNEQFF. For the CDR3, the DNA is TGTGCCAGCAGCCAGATCACCAATGAGCAGTTCTTC.

The V and J genes are TRBV18 and TRBJ2-1; tentative D call: TRBD2 (6 bases). Germline CDR1 is KGHSH and CDR2 is LQKENI. V dropped 6 bases and J dropped 6 bases, with 12 bases sitting between them. The CDR3 spans 13 residues. CDR3 coding DNA: TGTGCCAGCTCTAACCAGGGAGGCAATGAGCAGTTCTTC. Its translation: CASSNQGGNEQFF.

The chain recombines TRBV3-1 (or the pseudogene TRBV3-2) with TRBJ2-1; D unresolved. Germline values: CDR1 LGHDT, CDR2 YNNKEL (reference sequence). The V end lost 4 bases, the J end lost 12 bases, and 16 bases lay between the germline ends. The CDR3 has 13 amino acids. In nucleotides, the CDR3 is TGTGCCAGCAGCCCCGACGGCTCAACGGGGCAGTTCTTC. Translated, it gives CASSPDGSTGQFF.

The chain joins TRBV19 to TRBJ2-1, with 8 positions matching TRBD1. From germline, CDR1 is LNHDA and CDR2 SQIVND (reference sequence). The CDR3 runs to 16 residues. V lost 3 bases and J lost 9; bases outside the gene matches: 13. The DNA of the CDR3 is TGTGCCAGTAGTATCGGGACAGGTATTGCCAGGGGTGAGCAGTTCTTC. Protein product: CASSIGTGIARGEQFF. Looking up the rest from reference TRBV19 and TRBJ2-1 gives the full variable domain: DGGITQSPKYLFRKEGQNVTLSCEQNLNHDAMYWYRQDPGQGLRLIYYSQIVNDFQKGDIAEGYSVSREKKESFPLTVTSAQKNPTAFYLCASSIGTGIARGEQFFGPGTRLTVL.

The chain has TRBV6-5 and TRBJ1-2; 7 bases fit TRBD1. Germline loops: CDR1 MNHEY, CDR2 SVGAGI. The CDR3 has 13 residues. The V gene end was trimmed by 7 bases and the J gene end by 5 bases; junction bases not matched to a gene: 7. CDR3 sequence: CASTKDRIYGYTF. The CDR3, as DNA: TGTGCCAGCACAAAGGACAGGATTTATGGCTACACCTTC.

The chain uses TRBV10-3 and TRBJ2-1, with TRBD2 matching 13 bases. V shed 6 bases and J 8 bases; nucleotides not matched to a gene: 7. The CDR3 is 15 amino acids. Germline V CDR1 and CDR2: ENHRY, SYGVKD. CDR3 nucleotide sequence: TGTGCCATCAGGAGGACTAGCGGGAGTATGGATGAGCAGTTCTTC. The encoded protein is CAIRRTSGSMDEQFF.

The genes are TRBV10-3 and TRBJ2-3; 11 nucleotides line up with TRBD2. In germline, CDR1 is ENHRY, CDR2 SYGVKD. J lost 3 bases, V lost 5 bases, and 4 bases had no gene match. This CDR3 has 15 amino acids. The CDR3 loop is CAISLLAGETDTQYF. The CDR3 DNA follows: TGTGCCATCAGTCTACTAGCGGGAGAAACAGATACGCAGTATTTT.

The chain is built from TRBV5-1 and TRBJ1-4; unclear D gene. The V and J ends lost 5 bases and 2 bases respectively, with 10 bases between them. The CDR3 runs 14 residues. Germline V gene sequence: CDR1 SGHRS, CDR2 YFSETQ. The CDR3: CASRKRGTNEKLFF. The CDR3 DNA is TGCGCCAGCAGAAAGAGAGGCACTAATGAAAAACTGTTTTTT.

The J gene is TRBJ1-2, the V gene TRBV19, with D maybe TRBD1 (6 bases). The germline V gene encodes CDR1 LNHDA and CDR2 SQIVND (reference sequence). The germline V and J ends were trimmed by 3 bases and 5 bases, with 19 bases remaining between them. This CDR3 is 16 amino acids long. CDR3 sequence (DNA): TGTGCCAGTAGTATCTTTTTGTCAGGGGCACAATATGGCTACACCTTC. Amino acid sequence: CASSIFLSGAQYGYTF.

The genes are TRBV24-1 and TRBJ2-1, with 9 bases lining up with TRBD1. The germline V gene encodes CDR1 KGHDR and CDR2 SFDVKD. With V trimmed by 4 bases and J by 6 bases, 12 bases remained unmatched. The CDR3 is 17 residues long. This chain's CDR3 is CATSDATSGTGFNEQFF. CDR3 nucleotides: TGTGCCACCAGTGACGCGACATCCGGGACAGGGTTCAATGAGCAGTTCTTC.